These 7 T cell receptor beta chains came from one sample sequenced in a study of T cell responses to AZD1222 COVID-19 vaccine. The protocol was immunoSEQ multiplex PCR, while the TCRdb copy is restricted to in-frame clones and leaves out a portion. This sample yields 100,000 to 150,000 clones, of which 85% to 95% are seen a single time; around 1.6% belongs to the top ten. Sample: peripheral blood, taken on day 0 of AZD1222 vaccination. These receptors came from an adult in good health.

CDR3 protein: CASSARTGGGGYTF. The CDR3 region has the DNA TGTGCCAGCAGCGCCAGGACAGGGGGTGGTGGCTACACCTTC. The chain couples TRBV7-2 to TRBJ1-2, with 10 bases lining up with TRBD1. The CDR3 has 14 amino acids. Germline V gene lookup returns CDR1 SGHTA and CDR2 FQGNSA. Trimming cost V 5 bases and J 7 bases; bases outside gene matches: 7.

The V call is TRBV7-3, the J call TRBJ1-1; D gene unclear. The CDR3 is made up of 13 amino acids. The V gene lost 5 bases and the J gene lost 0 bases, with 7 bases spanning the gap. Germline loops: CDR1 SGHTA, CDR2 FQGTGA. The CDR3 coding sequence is TGTGCCAGCAGCCCCTATATGAACACTGAAGCTTTCTTT. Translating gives CASSPYMNTEAFF.

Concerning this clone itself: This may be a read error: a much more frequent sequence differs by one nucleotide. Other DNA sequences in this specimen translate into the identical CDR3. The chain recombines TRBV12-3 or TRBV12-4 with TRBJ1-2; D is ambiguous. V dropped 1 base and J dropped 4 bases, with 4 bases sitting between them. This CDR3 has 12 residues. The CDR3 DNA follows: TGTGCCAGCAGTTTAGGGGCCTATGGCTACACCTTC. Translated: CASSLGAYGYTF.

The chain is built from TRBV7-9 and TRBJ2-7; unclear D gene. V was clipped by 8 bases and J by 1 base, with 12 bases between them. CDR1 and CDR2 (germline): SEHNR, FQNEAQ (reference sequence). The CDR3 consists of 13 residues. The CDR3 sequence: CASLRTESYEQYF. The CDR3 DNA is TGTGCCAGCCTCCGGACGGAATCCTACGAGCAGTACTTC.

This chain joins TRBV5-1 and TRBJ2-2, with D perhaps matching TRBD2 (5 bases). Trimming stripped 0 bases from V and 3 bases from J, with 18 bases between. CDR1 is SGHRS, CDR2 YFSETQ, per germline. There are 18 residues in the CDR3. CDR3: CASSLAGWSGSHTGELFF. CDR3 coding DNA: TGCGCCAGCAGCTTGGCGGGGTGGTCGGGCTCGCACACCGGGGAGCTGTTTTTT.

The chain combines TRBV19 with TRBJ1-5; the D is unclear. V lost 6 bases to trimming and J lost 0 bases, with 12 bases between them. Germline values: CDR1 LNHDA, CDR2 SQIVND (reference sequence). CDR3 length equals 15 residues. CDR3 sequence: CASRAGAVSNQPQHF. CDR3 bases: TGTGCCAGTAGGGCAGGAGCCGTTAGCAATCAGCCCCAGCATTTT.

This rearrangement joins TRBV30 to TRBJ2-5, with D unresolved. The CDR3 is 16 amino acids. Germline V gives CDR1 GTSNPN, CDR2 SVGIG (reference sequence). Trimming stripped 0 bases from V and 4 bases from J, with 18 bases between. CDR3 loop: CAWSVGRLNGRETQYF. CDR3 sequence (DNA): TGTGCCTGGAGTGTTGGCAGGCTGAATGGGCGAGAGACCCAGTACTTC.